This TCR beta chain was identified in a study of cytomegalovirus exposure and HLA in healthy donors (dated 2017 in TCRdb). About the full investigation: According to an earlier analysis of a few hundred of the donors, 150 million to 200 million T cells yielded 120 million or so unique TCR beta sequences and approximately 280 Gb of sequence data. The later analysis used no new phenotypic data to find candidate immune exposures, relying instead on TCR beta sequences and their occurrence across donors. An early release that covered fewer than 800 HLA-typed donors contained approximately 290 gigabases of sequencing data and approximately 85 million unique TCR sequences. Among about 360 genotyped donors of the cohort, an average of roughly 240,000 unique TCR beta nucleotide sequences were sequenced per donor, roughly a sixth of them non-productive. To predict cytomegalovirus infection status, the study combined high-throughput TCR immunosequencing, statistical association of individual TCRs with disease status, and machine learning. In a later genetic analysis, genome-wide SNP genotypes for about 65% of the 666 donors were used, and that subset was treated as a discovery cohort. Using immunosequencing, the study profiled T cell repertoires from 500 to 800 subjects and related those repertoires to cytomegalovirus serostatus. Donor age, sex, ethnicity and CMV serostatus were compiled alongside the repertoire data. Typing coverage differed by locus: A, B, C, DRB1 and DQB1 were typed in roughly 620-630 donors, DQA1 in approximately 520, DPA1 in some 570, and DPB1 in 472. Both class I and class II loci were covered by HLA typing, at four-digit resolution. Besides the first cohort of more than 650 subjects, a separate validation cohort made up of about 120 different subjects was used. The study aimed to test whether signatures of past pathogen exposure could be identified by cataloging public T cell receptors. Roughly 5 DR-DQ haplotypes were treated as single units for association and clustering because of strong linkage in the cohort. Every repertoire in the discovery cohort had been generated on one and the same sequencing platform. To study patterns of TCR occurrence, a later analysis re-analyzed previously published TCR beta repertoires from more than 550 donors and added high-resolution HLA genotyping. To decide whether each TCR beta V gene segment behaved as functional or pseudogenic, an earlier analysis of 587 of the donors relied on high-throughput TCR beta sequencing. The genetic ancestry cluster associated with self-reported Caucasian donors included 81% of the 398 genotyped donors. The research as a whole found: In a later analysis, HLA-associated TCR beta chains showed more clonal expansion and lower generation probabilities than non-associated chains that were equally common. In an earlier analysis of some 640 of the donors, most TCR beta V segments were observed in productive rearrangements about 87% or about 30% of the time, broadly matching IMGT annotations. Several of the top co-occurrence clusters appeared to be linked to parvovirus B19, influenza, CMV and Epstein-Barr virus, according to a later analysis. A cluster of highly shared sequence variants was judged likely to represent a technical artifact of the sequencing pipeline. A further reported finding was that TCR beta sequences accurately predicted the HLA-A and HLA-B alleles for most subjects in the first cohort. At a false discovery rate of 0.05, a later analysis linked about 17,000 TCR beta sequences to specific HLA alleles. Because counts were too low, seventeen rarely observed V segments, including chromosome 9 orphons, were excluded from the earlier analysis of several hundred of the donors. Linkage disequilibrium might explain the correlated functional status among segregating V segments, but an unknown experimental factor could not be excluded. The study listed approximately 150 TCR beta chains as associated with cytomegalovirus. The classifier was reported to diagnose cytomegalovirus status with high specificity and sensitivity in both the original cohort and the validation cohort. When HLA alleles, especially DR and DQ, strongly co-occurred, TCR associations were difficult to assign to individual alleles. In a later genetic analysis, a missense DCLRE1C variant was associated with V-gene and J-gene trimming of TCR beta chains, and the association was replicated in an independent cohort. According to a later genetic analysis, donors in an Asian-associated ancestry cluster had fewer N-insertions in productive TCRs than the approximately 630-donor mean. The authors suggested that the approach could potentially be extended to other disease states and immunological phenotypes. The only immune exposure information available for the cohort was CMV serostatus. In a later analysis, most CMV-associated TCR beta chains were found to appear HLA-restricted, with HLA associations seemingly driven largely by CMV exposure. Presence/absence analyses assumed roughly uniform sequencing depth across donors, an assumption that may not hold. In this cohort, only TCR beta chains were sequenced, and detectable features were limited by the absence of alpha or paired-chain data. Because the 87-base-pair reads could not distinguish some IMGT-functional V segments, including TRBV6-2 and TRBV6-3, those segments were excluded. Because HLA typing was unavailable for some donors at each locus, only the typed subset was used in association tests. Most TCR sequences were seen in very few donors, while some public TCRs were found in many individuals. In vitro tests confirmed that three of the cytomegalovirus-associated TCR beta chains recognize cytomegalovirus antigens. A later analysis found that TCR association rates varied across HLA loci, with DRB1 alleles showing the most associated TCRs and HLA-C alleles the fewest.

Concerning this clone itself: Its antigen target is currently unknown.

In total, approximately 700 healthy bone marrow donors made up the cohort. All cohort members were sampled while nominally healthy, although unrecorded immune exposures were likely present. The donor tested CMV seronegative, placing the donor among the 350 or so seronegative members of the cohort. Every donor gave a peripheral blood sample, and the peripheral blood mononuclear cells from that sample were used for TCR beta sequencing. The Qiagen DNeasy Blood Extraction Kit was used to extract genomic DNA from the blood cell samples. The receptor library was made with the immunoSEQ multiplex PCR assay. A mixture of 60 forward primers for TCR Vbeta segments and 13 reverse primers for TCR Jbeta segments was used in the multiplex PCR. A multiplex PCR assay on genomic DNA amplified the CDR3 region of rearranged TCR beta genes. The amplified TCR beta libraries were sequenced on the Illumina HiSeq System as 87-base-pair reads. The paper's processing steps were these. In a later analysis, tens of millions of unique TCR beta chains were counted across the roughly 670 repertoires, and roughly 11 million of these chains were shared by at least two donors. A nearest-neighbor algorithm error-corrected the raw reads and collapsed the reads into unique sequences, merging closely related sequences to remove PCR and sequencing errors. Alignment of CDR3 sequences to IMGT reference sequences was used to assign V, D and J gene segments. For a sequence to be retained, at least a six-nucleotide match to both a V gene segment and a J gene segment was required. A rearrangement counted as productive if the CDR3 had no stop codons and remained in frame with V and J, and every other rearrangement counted as non-productive. CDR3 was defined according to IMGT convention as the region running from the second conserved V-encoded cysteine to the conserved J-encoded phenylalanine. Sequences without an unambiguous match to a single V gene segment were excluded from the earlier analysis of several hundred of the donors. In an earlier analysis of about 590 of the donors, a V segment was called functional when productive rearrangements were above 56.7%, and segregating when the standard deviation between donors exceeded 5%. A statistical classification framework was built for diagnosing cytomegalovirus status from the catalog of TCR beta chain sequences. In a later analysis, TCR nucleotide sequences were compared against IMGT/GENE-DB human TR gene sequences so that V and J genes could be assigned. Using the TCRdist pipeline, a later analysis assigned CDR3 sequences along with most-parsimonious VDJ recombination scenarios. In a later analysis, each TCR beta chain was defined by its CDR3 amino acid sequence together with its V-gene family, and reads without a unique V-gene family were excluded. As a way to deal with suspected cross-contamination and a sequencing artifact, a later analysis dropped 640 or so nucleotide sequences that were highly shared and had low generation probability. A later analysis calculated a clonal expansion index for each public chain from normalized within-repertoire ranks of inferred template counts. In a later analysis, generation probabilities were computed using a VDJ recombination model fitted to out-of-frame rearrangements, and the results were checked against IGoR. In a later analysis, hypergeometric tests were used to score TCR-TCR, TCR-HLA and TCR-CMV co-occurrence, with a repertoire-size bias correction applied to TCR pairs. To estimate false discovery rates, a later analysis permuted the HLA or CMV assignments 20 times. In a later analysis, co-occurring TCRs were grouped using DBSCAN, with TCRdist sequence similarity added in when clustering inside HLA-allele-positive subsets. Co-occurrence clustering excluded repertoires with fewer than 30,000 or more than 120,000 public chains, plus five with anomalous nucleotide sharing. TCRdb re-hosts the immuneACCESS table, in-frame sequences only. Its copies lack some clones; in the studies checked, an unresolved V gene accounts for under half of them, and the cause for the rest is not known. V and J calls and clone size follow that table, whereas D and trimming were derived from the DNA. The sample's own table lists about 130,000 clones. The ten largest clones capture 1.5% to 2% of the sample.

CDR1 MNHEY and CDR2 SVGAGI were looked up in the germline V gene. The cysteine opens and the phenylalanine closes a CDR3 of 13 amino acids. Only the CDR3 region is kept as DNA, spanning 39 bases read in frame from base 1. Trimming removed 6 bases from V and 4 bases from J, leaving 12 bases between the germline ends. The sequence came from a man aged 18 to 29 in good health and CMV-seronegative. The receptor chain draws on TRBV6-5 and TRBJ2-5, with TRBD1 tentatively as D gene (6 bases match). The specimen was PBMCs. The DNA sequence is as follows: TGTGCCAGCAGGCAGGGGTTAGGAGAGACCCAGTACTTC. It encodes CASRQGLGETQYF.